This TCR gamma chain is from a study of γδ T cells in repeated Plasmodium falciparum infection. Study-wide context: Donors were malaria-exposed Malian children or age- and gender-matched Australian children. Each infection was followed by sampling at 21 days, plus baseline and some pre-infection draws. Malian repertoires were sampled cross-sectionally without transmission and longitudinally through febrile malaria.

The sample holds many counts of this clone. The antigen remains unidentified. A read error is the likely source, as a far larger clone sits one nucleotide away. The sample has other DNA sequences that encode this CDR3 too. TCRdb re-identified clones in the multiplex PCR reads via CATT. The sample holds 20,000 to 30,000 gamma-chain clones, about 2.9% seen once. Broader study findings: In Vdelta2-negative, largely Vdelta1+, gammadelta repertoires, repeated controlled infections appeared to drive clonal selection waves.

Bulk repertoires came from Vgamma9/Vdelta2+ or Vdelta2-negative gammadelta T cells flow-sorted from PBMC. The germline V gene encodes CDR1 GITISATS and CDR2 ISYDGTV (reference sequence). The length of the CDR3 is 16 residues. This receptor was taken from a pool of human donors (malaria-infected and uninfected, not separated). Material: gamma-delta T cells from blood. This chain links TRGV9 with TRGJ1 or TRGJ2. The J gene was not available in TCRdb and was assigned here by matching the DNA to germline segments. CDR3 sequence reads: CALWEAKVGYYYKKLF. CDR3 sequence (DNA): TGTGCCCTGTGGGAGGCAAAAGTTGGGTATTATTATAAGAAACTCTTT.